This T cell receptor (beta chain) originates from a study of T-cell memory formation after mild COVID-19. TCRdb recomputed calls from the 5' RACE reads with MiXCR, one row per CDR3 protein. The top ten hold about a fifth of the sample, which has about 350,000 distinct CDR3 sequences, roughly 13% seen once. CDR3 length: 16 residues. Germline V gene sequence: CDR1 DFQATT, CDR2 SNEGSKA (reference sequence). Losses at the gene ends were 3 bases for V and 3 bases for J; bases not matched to a gene: 13. The rearrangement links TRBV20-1 to TRBJ2-5, with 7 bases that match TRBD2. The sequencing sample was made of PBMCs or a T cell subset sorted from them (not recorded which). This TCR derives from a man in his late teens or twenties who had mild COVID-19 (a few samples of this study predate the infection). Cell type and time point are not known. Here the CDR3 reads CSASGAFPGLKETQYF. For the CDR3, the DNA is TGCAGTGCTAGTGGGGCCTTCCCGGGACTAAAAGAGACCCAGTACTTC.